The 17 T cell receptor beta chains below were found in one sample sequenced in a study of blood T cell repertoires in COVID-19. Measured with immunoSEQ multiplex PCR; TCRdb has only the in-frame clones, and not every one. The table records approximately 350,000 clones, around four fifths of them present only once. Specimen: peripheral blood. The receptors come from a man in his thirties or forties with active or convalescent COVID-19.

This clone was seen only once. The chain has TRBV5-1 and TRBJ2-4, with a tentative D call TRBD2 (5 bases). CDR3 size: 16 residues. Germline values: CDR1 SGHRS, CDR2 YFSETQ. V lost 1 base to trimming and J lost 1 base, with 12 bases between them. This CDR3 is CASSLLASKAKNIQYF. CDR3 nucleotide sequence: TGCGCCAGCAGCTTGTTAGCGTCCAAGGCCAAAAACATTCAGTACTTC.

The chain links TRBV2 to TRBJ2-5; the match to TRBD2 covers 7 bases. This CDR3 is built from 12 residues. Germline CDR1 and CDR2: SNHLY and FYNNEI. With V trimmed by 8 bases and J by 5 bases, 5 bases remained unmatched. This CDR3 reads CASGAGVETQYF. CDR3 DNA: TGTGCCAGCGGGGCGGGGGTGGAGACCCAGTACTTC.

The chain recombines TRBV7-3 with TRBJ2-1; a possible D gene is TRBD2 (6 bases). Trimming took off 5 bases at V and 5 bases at J, with 10 bases between the two ends. The CDR3 covers 13 residues. Germline V lookup: CDR1 SGHTA, CDR2 FQGTGA. In nucleotides, the CDR3 is TGTGCCAGCAGCCCGACTAGTAACAATGAGCAGTTCTTC. Translating it yields CASSPTSNNEQFF.

Only one count was recorded for this clone. V and J are TRBV6-5 and TRBJ2-7; perhaps TRBD2 as D (6 bases). This CDR3 region has 13 residues. Germline lookup yields CDR1 MNHEY and CDR2 SVGAGI. V was trimmed by 5 bases and J by 4 bases, leaving 12 bases between them. The CDR3 spells CASSPGTLYEQYF. The CDR3 DNA sequence: TGTGCCAGCAGTCCCGGGACTCTGTACGAGCAGTACTTC.

V usage is TRBV6-5 and J usage is TRBJ1-6; 10 bases line up with TRBD1. The CDR3 consists of 16 residues. Germline lookup yields CDR1 MNHEY and CDR2 SVGAGI. J was trimmed by 9 bases and V by 0 bases; bases with no gene match: 5. In DNA, the CDR3 is TGTGCCAGCAGTTACTCGAGTGGGACAGGGGTTTCACCCCTCCACTTT. Amino acids: CASSYSSGTGVSPLHF.

This clone was seen a single time. The J gene is TRBJ2-7, the V gene TRBV29-1, with TRBD2 identical over 10 bases. CDR3 size: 16 residues. Germline V gene sequence: CDR1 SQVTM, CDR2 ANQGSEA. V lost 6 bases to trimming and J lost 3 bases; unmatched junction nucleotides: 14. The CDR3 DNA follows: TGCAGCGTCGGCGGACCCGGGACTAGCGACTACTACGAGCAGTACTTC. This encodes CSVGGPGTSDYYEQYF.

V is TRBV15 and J is TRBJ1-4, with 12 bases that match TRBD1. V was pared by 5 bases and J by 8 bases, with 3 bases of the junction left unmatched. There are 14 residues in the CDR3. In germline, CDR1 is LNHNV, CDR2 YYDKDF (reference sequence). The CDR3 coding sequence is TGTGCCACCAGCCGGGACAGGGGGCGGGAAAAACTGTTTTTT. This encodes CATSRDRGREKLFF.

The gene calls are TRBV6-5 and TRBJ1-4; a possible D gene is TRBD1 (5 bases). The CDR3 is made up of 14 amino acids. Per germline, CDR1 MNHEY and CDR2 SVGAGI. V lost 3 bases, J lost 8 bases, and 13 bases lay in between. The CDR3 DNA reads as TGTGCCAGCAGTTATCAGGGTAGCCGAGAAAAACTGTTTTTT. This gives the protein CASSYQGSREKLFF.

The CDR3 coding sequence is TGCGCCAGCAGCTTGATGGGCTCCTCGAGCTCCTACGAGCAGTACTTC. Its protein is CASSLMGSSSSYEQYF. V usage is TRBV5-1 and J usage is TRBJ2-7; D is unresolved. The V end was cut by 1 base, the J end by 0 bases, with 14 bases between. The CDR3 extends over 16 amino acids. Per the germline V gene, CDR1 is SGHRS and CDR2 is YFSETQ.

The chain carries TRBV4-2 and TRBJ1-1; no firm D call. There are 14 residues in the CDR3. The germline V and J ends were trimmed by 4 bases and 1 base, with 10 bases remaining between them. Germline V CDR1 and CDR2: LGHNA, YNFKEQ. The CDR3, as DNA: TGTGCCAGCAGCCCACTGGGAGGGAACACTGAAGCTTTCTTT. Amino acid sequence: CASSPLGGNTEAFF.

This chain joins TRBV9 and TRBJ2-7; 10 nucleotides align to TRBD2. CDR3 size: 15 residues. Germline-derived CDR1 and CDR2 are SGDLS and YYNGEE. Trimming cost V 0 bases and J 1 base; bases outside gene matches: 1. The CDR3 here is CASSVDSGRSYEQYF. The DNA of the CDR3 is TGTGCCAGCAGCGTAGATAGCGGGAGGTCCTACGAGCAGTACTTC.

This clone has only one observation. The J gene is TRBJ2-3, the V gene TRBV5-4; possibly TRBD1 for D (8 bases). V was pared by 4 bases and J by 7 bases, with 16 bases between. The CDR3 is 14 amino acids. CDR1 is SGHNT and CDR2 is YYREEE in the germline V gene (reference sequence). CDR3 coding DNA: TGTGCCAGCAGCCCCGGACAGGGAGGGAATACGCAGTATTTT. It yields the protein CASSPGQGGNTQYF.

The chain carries TRBV7-2 and TRBJ2-2; 7 nucleotides match TRBD1. Per the germline V gene, CDR1 is SGHTA and CDR2 is FQGNSA. Trimming at V came to 3 bases and at J to 0 bases, leaving 1 base not matched to a gene. The CDR3 consists of 15 residues. The CDR3 loop reads CASSFGTANTGELFF. In nucleotides, the CDR3 is TGTGCCAGCAGCTTCGGGACAGCGAACACCGGGGAGCTGTTTTTT.

This clone was picked up a small number of times. The chain combines TRBV18 with TRBJ1-1; possibly TRBD1 for D (5 bases). This CDR3 is built from 15 residues. Trimming stripped 4 bases from V and 3 bases from J, with 15 bases between. CDR1 and CDR2 from the germline V gene are KGHSH and LQKENI. CDR3 region: CASSRGREEDTEAFF. For the CDR3, the DNA is TGTGCCAGCTCACGAGGCAGGGAGGAAGACACTGAAGCTTTCTTT. Looking up the rest from reference TRBV18 and TRBJ1-1 gives the full variable domain: NAGVMQNPRHLVRRRGQEARLRCSPMKGHSHVYWYRQLPEEGLKFMVYLQKENIIDESGMPKERFSAEFPKEGPSILRIQQVVRGDSAAYFCASSRGREEDTEAFFGQGTRLTVV.

The V call is TRBV21-1, the J call TRBJ2-5; the D call TRBD1 from the table was never checked on the DNA. TRBV21-1 is designated a pseudogene. The CDR3 runs 15 residues. Here the CDR3 DNA reads TGTGCCAGCAGCAAAGTGAAGGGGTACCAAGAGACCCAGTACTTC. Translated, it gives CASSKVKGYQETQYF.

V gene TRBV25-1 combines with J gene TRBJ1-3; tentatively, D is TRBD1 (6 bases). V was shortened by 6 bases and J by 4 bases, with 22 bases between the two germline ends. Looked up from germline, CDR1 is MGHDK and CDR2 is SYGVNS. The CDR3 is 17 amino acids. Here the CDR3 reads CASRQTSSGQAGNTIYF. In DNA form, the CDR3 reads TGTGCCAGCAGACAAACCTCCTCGGGACAAGCAGGAAACACCATATATTTT.

The CDR3 loop is CASSIPGEQFF. The CDR3, as DNA: TGTGCCAGTAGTATCCCCGGGGAGCAGTTCTTC. V is TRBV19 and J is TRBJ2-1; D gene uncertain. This CDR3 has 11 residues. The V gene's germline CDR1 is LNHDA and CDR2 SQIVND (reference sequence). Trimming stripped 3 bases from V and 10 bases from J, with 7 bases between. The full variable domain, completed using reference TRBV19 and TRBJ2-1, is DGGITQSPKYLFRKEGQNVTLSCEQNLNHDAMYWYRQDPGQGLRLIYYSQIVNDFQKGDIAEGYSVSREKKESFPLTVTSAQKNPTAFYLCASSIPGEQFFGPGTRLTVL.